This passage covers 14 T cell receptor beta chains from one sample sequenced in a study of beta chain features in type 1 diabetes (dated by TCRdb to 2016 to 2019). The library was obtained by the immunoSEQ multiplex PCR assay. All of the isolated RNA was reverse transcribed with the High Capacity cDNA Reverse Transcription Kit, so expressed TCRB transcripts were sequenced. TCRdb holds this immuneACCESS table with in-frame rearrangements only. Some clones are missing; in checked studies, unresolved V genes explain under half, and the rest has no known cause. A total of fewer than 550,000 clones appear in this sample, roughly 10% of them only once. About 0.045% of the sample belongs to the ten largest clones. The sequenced sample was naive CD4+ T cells from blood. What the cell subset or site label conveys for this sample: true naive CD4+ T cells. The receptors were sampled from a woman aged 18-29 years in good health.

The J gene is TRBJ1-2, the V gene TRBV5-4; D ambiguous. This CDR3 region has 13 residues. Trimming stripped 2 bases from V and 5 bases from J, with 10 bases between. Germline V gene data show CDR1 as SGHNT and CDR2 as YYREEE (reference sequence). This CDR3 reads CASSFVGQYGYTF. In nucleotides, the CDR3 is TGTGCCAGCAGCTTCGTCGGCCAGTATGGCTACACCTTC.

This rearrangement joins TRBV7-8 to TRBJ2-7; D is perhaps TRBD1 or TRBD2 (6 bases each). This CDR3 has 16 residues. Germline assignment: CDR1 SGHVS and CDR2 FQNEAQ. V gave up 5 bases and J gave up 6 bases, with 23 bases separating them. The CDR3 spells CASSRSGQGRSPEQYV. Written as DNA, the CDR3 is TGTGCCAGCAGCCGATCCGGGCAGGGGAGGTCCCCCGAGCAGTACGTC.

This clone was seen more than once but under ten times. This chain joins TRBV18 and TRBJ2-1; D possibly corresponds to TRBD2 (5 bases). The CDR3 runs to 13 residues. V shed 2 bases and J shed 9 bases, with 11 bases lying between them. Germline V CDR1 and CDR2: KGHSH, LQKENI. The CDR3 protein is CASSPGRTLEQFF. The CDR3 DNA follows: TGTGCCAGCTCACCAGGCCGGACTCTTGAGCAGTTCTTC.

This chain links TRBV19 with TRBJ1-2; no firm D call. CDR3 length: 11 residues. Germline V gene lookup returns CDR1 LNHDA and CDR2 SQIVND (reference sequence). CDR3 nucleotides: TGTGTCGCAGGCTCAAACTATGGCTACACCTTC. Translated: CVAGSNYGYTF.

The rearrangement uses TRBV19 and TRBJ2-1; maybe TRBD2 (6 bases). Germline loops: CDR1 LNHDA, CDR2 SQIVND (reference sequence). Trimming shortened V by 5 bases and J by 6 bases, and 17 bases separated the two germline ends. This CDR3 contains 15 residues. The CDR3 sequence is CASSYGTWVVNEQFF. The CDR3 DNA sequence: TGTGCCAGTAGTTACGGGACTTGGGTTGTCAATGAGCAGTTCTTC.

This chain uses TRBV20-1 with TRBJ1-1; tentatively, D is TRBD1 (6 bases). Germline lookup yields CDR1 DFQATT and CDR2 SNEGSKA (reference sequence). With 6 bases removed from V and 11 bases from J, the gap between germline ends came to 16 bases. This CDR3 contains 11 residues. CDR3 amino acids: CSAPKQGGAFF. Here the CDR3 DNA reads TGCAGTGCCCCGAAACAGGGAGGTGCTTTCTTT.

The chain carries TRBV7-2 and TRBJ2-2; weak D call: TRBD2 (5 bases). CDR3 length: 13 residues. Looked up from germline, CDR1 is SGHTA and CDR2 is FQGNSA. V was shortened by 3 bases and J by 7 bases, with 9 bases between the two germline ends. The CDR3 sequence: CASSFEAGGELFF. CDR3 nucleotide sequence: TGTGCCAGCAGCTTCGAGGCGGGCGGGGAGCTGTTTTTT.

This clone appeared a few times. V is TRBV29-1 and J is TRBJ2-7; 10 bases align to TRBD1. Germline CDR1 is SQVTM and CDR2 is ANQGSEA. V trimming: 2 bases; J trimming: 3 bases; junction bases outside the gene matches: 4. The CDR3 runs 14 residues. The CDR3 spells CSVESGTGDYEQYF. The CDR3 nucleotides are TGCAGCGTTGAATCCGGGACAGGGGACTACGAGCAGTACTTC.

The V gene is TRBV19, the J gene TRBJ2-1; 7 nucleotides match TRBD1. CDR1 and CDR2 from the germline V gene are LNHDA and SQIVND (reference sequence). The V gene end was trimmed by 5 bases and the J gene end by 4 bases; junction bases not matched to a gene: 14. This CDR3 contains 17 residues. The CDR3 is CASSRQGFGVGYNEQFF. The CDR3 nucleotides read TGTGCCAGTAGTCGACAGGGATTTGGGGTTGGGTACAATGAGCAGTTCTTC.

The chain uses TRBV29-1 and TRBJ2-1, with D possibly being TRBD1 (5 bases). Germline CDR1 SQVTM, CDR2 ANQGSEA. Trimming stripped 7 bases from V and 8 bases from J, with 21 bases between. CDR3 length equals 14 residues. The CDR3 loop reads CSGQMRQGSYEQFF. The CDR3, as DNA: TGCAGCGGCCAGATGAGGCAGGGTTCATATGAGCAGTTCTTC.

V gene TRBV7-9 combines with J gene TRBJ2-5; D not certain. The germline V gene has CDR1 SEHNR and CDR2 FQNEAQ (reference sequence). This CDR3 is built from 12 residues. V gave up 5 bases and J gave up 3 bases, with 7 bases separating them. CDR3 nucleotides: TGTGCCAGCAGCACCCTAAAAGAGACCCAGTACTTC. It specifies CASSTLKETQYF.

This clone was detected only a few times. CDR3 nucleotide sequence: TGCGCCAGCAGCTTGGTACAGGGGAGTGAGCAGTTCTTC. Translating it yields CASSLVQGSEQFF. V and J are TRBV5-1 and TRBJ2-1; TRBD1 aligns across 7 bases. There are 13 residues in the CDR3. The J segment lost 9 bases and the V segment lost 0 bases, leaving 3 bases of the junction unmatched. Germline V gene sequence: CDR1 SGHRS, CDR2 YFSETQ.

V and J are TRBV6-5 and TRBJ2-3, with D unclear. Germline V gene lookup returns CDR1 MNHEY and CDR2 SVGAGI. Deletions cut 3 bases from V and 1 base from J, with 8 bases between. The CDR3 covers 14 residues. The CDR3 coding sequence is TGTGCCAGCAGTTATGTTGGCGGCACAGATACGCAGTATTTT. Its translation: CASSYVGGTDTQYF.

The V gene is TRBV28, the J gene TRBJ1-2, with no clear D. The CDR3 is 11 amino acids. Per the germline V gene, CDR1 is MDHEN and CDR2 is SYDVKM. The V gene lost 6 bases and the J gene lost 5 bases, with 7 bases spanning the gap. The CDR3 reads CASSPQYGYTF. The CDR3 DNA follows: TGTGCCAGCAGCCCGCAGTATGGCTACACCTTC.